The rows below give T cell receptor beta chains drawn from one sample of a study of T cell responses to AZD1222 COVID-19 vaccine. Measured with immunoSEQ multiplex PCR; TCRdb has only the in-frame clones, and not every one. Of 140,000 or so clones in the sample, about 86% were seen once. Material: peripheral blood, obtained on day 0 of AZD1222 vaccination. The receptors originated from an adult in good health. The conserved cysteine and the conserved F or W are not part of the CDR3 here. D genes are given only for firm matches.

D gene	V gene	J gene	CDR3 protein
TRBD2	TRBV7-9	TRBJ2-7	ASSFGTSGIHNYEQY
NA	TRBV4-1	TRBJ2-7	ASSQGPQRGINEQY
NA	TRBV28	TRBJ1-3	ASSSNAGGRPSGNTIY
NA	TRBV7-2	TRBJ2-3	ASSLAWGSTDTQY
NA	TRBV9	TRBJ1-1	ASSVVVKNTEAF
TRBD2	TRBV6-2/TRBV6-3	TRBJ2-1	ASSPIAGVPYNEQF
TRBD1	TRBV29-1	TRBJ1-1	SVIPGQGVAEAF
NA	TRBV27	TRBJ1-1	ASSKQASTEAF
NA	TRBV11-3	TRBJ1-1	ASSPGGSTPQAF
TRBD1	TRBV5-8	TRBJ1-4	ASTRNEGAGNEKLF
NA	TRBV2	TRBJ1-5	ASSEGAGGYSNQPQH
NA	TRBV28	TRBJ1-1	ASSPQGLVTEAF
NA	TRBV3-1/TRBV3-2	TRBJ2-7	ASSQEVTGESLVYEQY
TRBD1	TRBV10-3	TRBJ1-2	AISGGTGGGGYT
TRBD1	TRBV27	TRBJ1-2	ASSLSTGVGGYT
NA	TRBV11-3	TRBJ1-6	ASSLGGDSPLH
NA	TRBV7-2	TRBJ1-1	ASSSLRGGGTEAF
TRBD1	TRBV6-1	TRBJ1-1	ASSERRGDTEAF
TRBD2	TRBV5-4	TRBJ2-1	ASSLSASGYNEQF
TRBD2	TRBV9	TRBJ2-3	ASKKDGGGDTQY
NA	TRBV5-5	TRBJ1-1	ASSLRGLNTEAF
TRBD1	TRBV7-8	TRBJ1-2	ASGTGEKYGYT
NA	TRBV15	TRBJ1-6	ATSSSSNSPLH
NA	TRBV6-5	TRBJ2-2	ASSTPGLPGELF
NA	TRBV6-5	TRBJ2-3	ASSLLAGTAADTQY
NA	TRBV7-9	TRBJ1-2	ASSLVGDDPNYGYT
NA	TRBV4-2	TRBJ1-3	ASSQVGGAAGNTIY
TRBD1	TRBV14	TRBJ2-6	ASSPRTGPTSSLT
NA	TRBV25-1	TRBJ1-1	ASSGTLKNTEAF
NA	TRBV7-2	TRBJ2-3	ASSLTPSPDTQY
TRBD1	TRBV5-5	TRBJ2-7	ASNGQGENPFSNEQY
TRBD2	TRBV7-2	TRBJ2-7	ASSPPTVAGGPHEQY
TRBD1	TRBV30	TRBJ1-5	AWMGQGGRPQH
NA	TRBV6-1	TRBJ1-1	ASSEASAGRTEAF
NA	TRBV7-8	TRBJ2-2	ASSRGQGGELF
TRBD1	TRBV5-1	TRBJ2-5	ASSRGTGEETQY
NA	TRBV19	TRBJ1-4	ASSPRSYEKLF
NA	TRBV4-2	TRBJ1-1	ASSEKRGNTEAF
TRBD2	TRBV4-1	TRBJ2-1	ASSQEGLDYNEQF
NA	TRBV2	TRBJ2-7	ASSGTSYEQY
TRBD1	TRBV5-1	TRBJ1-5	ASSWDRDYSNQPQH
NA	TRBV7-2	TRBJ1-1	ASSLESGMNTEAF
NA	TRBV7-2	TRBJ2-2	ASSLQGQNTGELF
NA	TRBV21-1	TRBJ2-1	ASSMFRYGTEVSYNEQF
TRBD1	TRBV24-1	TRBJ2-2	ATSPRDRANTGELF
NA	TRBV29-1	TRBJ1-1	SAKGTKMNTEAF
TRBD1	TRBV7-2	TRBJ1-4	ASSRQQGDNEKLF
TRBD2	TRBV5-1	TRBJ2-2	ASLGTSGIATGELF
NA	TRBV7-2	TRBJ1-3	ASSLLFSGNTIY
NA	TRBV3-1/TRBV3-2	TRBJ1-5	ASSQDGARSQPQH
TRBD2	TRBV11-3	TRBJ2-7	ASSLESTSGDYEQY
NA	TRBV10-3	TRBJ1-1	AISERRPPMNTEAF
NA	TRBV27	TRBJ2-2	ASSLLGPNTGELF
NA	TRBV7-8	TRBJ1-1	ASSLGVGDAEAF
NA	TRBV7-2	TRBJ1-5	ASSWQGDQPQH
NA	TRBV9	TRBJ2-5	ASSPGTQETQY
NA	TRBV3-1/TRBV3-2	TRBJ1-2	ASSQDRTYYGYT
NA	TRBV18	TRBJ1-1	ASSQGNHEAF
NA	TRBV5-6	TRBJ1-1	ASSLDWDNTEAF